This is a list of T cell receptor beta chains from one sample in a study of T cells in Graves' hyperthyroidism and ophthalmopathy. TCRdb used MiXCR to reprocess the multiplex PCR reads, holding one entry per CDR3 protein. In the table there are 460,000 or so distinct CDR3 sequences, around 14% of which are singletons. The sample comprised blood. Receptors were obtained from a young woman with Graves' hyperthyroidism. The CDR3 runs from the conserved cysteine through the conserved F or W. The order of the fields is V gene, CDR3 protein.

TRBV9 CASSVEFRGQGANVLTF
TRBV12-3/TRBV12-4 CASSGRQDATEAFF
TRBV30 CAWRGQGVYQPQHF
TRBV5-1 CASSLVGRGGGADTQYF
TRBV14 CASSQGRTGGSTSDFYEQYF
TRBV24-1 CATSDLGFGQGSGYGYTF
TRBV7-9 CASSLDRGYTF
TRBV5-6 CASSFSVGAYNEQFF
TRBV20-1 CSASSDQRNEQFF
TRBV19 CASSHFDRGKTQYF
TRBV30 CAWSVDRARNTIYF
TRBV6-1 CASSLKGDNSPLHF
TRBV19 CASSIDPSDYGYTF
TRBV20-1 CSAREGSKYGYTF
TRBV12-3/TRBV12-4 CASTPRGLGGYTF
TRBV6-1 CASSSLTSGIYNEQFF
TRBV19 CASSATGTSGRDFYNEQFF
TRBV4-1 CASRRGGGNEQFF
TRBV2 CASRGIAGGNTGELFF
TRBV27 CASSVRGPRSQPQHF
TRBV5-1 CASSAGGSNTEAFF
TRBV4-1 CASSQGHLSNQPQHF
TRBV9 CASSVGQLAEQFF
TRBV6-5 CASSYWGQGTDTQYF
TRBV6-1 CASSDPQREAGTDTQYF
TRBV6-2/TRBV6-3 CASSYVGVEETQYF
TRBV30 CAWSVWVGGYTF
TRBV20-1 CSARNRGWGQGPQPQHF
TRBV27 CASSLGSLVAGEGGNEQFF
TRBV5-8 CASSLAAQSSGNTIYF
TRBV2 CASSPRAFRNEQFF
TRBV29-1 CSVGAGWDTEAFF
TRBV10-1 CASSEWESGQYF
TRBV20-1 CSAREADEIRYEQYF
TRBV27 CASTWTGSNEKLFF
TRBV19 CASSISGNEAFF
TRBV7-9 CASSLGAGDSTEAFF
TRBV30 CAWSVGVSSDGYTF
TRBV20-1 CSARATGRNEKLFF
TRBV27 CASGFPLAGELFF
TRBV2 CASEKGGEGTDTQYF